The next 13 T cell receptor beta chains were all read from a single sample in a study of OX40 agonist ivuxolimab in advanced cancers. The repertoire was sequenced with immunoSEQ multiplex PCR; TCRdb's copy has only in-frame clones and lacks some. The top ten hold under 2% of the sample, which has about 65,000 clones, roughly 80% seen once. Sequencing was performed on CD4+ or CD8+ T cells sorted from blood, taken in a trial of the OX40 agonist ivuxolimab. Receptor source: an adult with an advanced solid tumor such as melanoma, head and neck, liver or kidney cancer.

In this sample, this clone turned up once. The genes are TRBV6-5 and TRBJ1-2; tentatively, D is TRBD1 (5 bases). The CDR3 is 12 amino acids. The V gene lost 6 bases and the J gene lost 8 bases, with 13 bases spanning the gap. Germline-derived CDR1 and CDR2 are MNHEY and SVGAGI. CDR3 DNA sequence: TGTGCCAGCAGGAACCTCAGGGACGGCTACACCTTC. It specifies CASRNLRDGYTF.

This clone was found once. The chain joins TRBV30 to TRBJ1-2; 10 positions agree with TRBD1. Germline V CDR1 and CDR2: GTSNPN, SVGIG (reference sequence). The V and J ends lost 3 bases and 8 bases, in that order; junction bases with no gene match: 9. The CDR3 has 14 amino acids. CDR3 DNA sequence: TGTGCCTGGAGCGCGACAGGGGGCGCTGGGGGCTACACCTTC. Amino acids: CAWSATGGAGGYTF.

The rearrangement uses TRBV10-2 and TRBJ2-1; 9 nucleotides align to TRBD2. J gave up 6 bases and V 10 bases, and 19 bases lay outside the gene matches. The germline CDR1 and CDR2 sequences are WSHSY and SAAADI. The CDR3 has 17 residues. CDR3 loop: CATRGGRAFLGVNEQFF. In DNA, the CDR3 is TGCGCCACCCGCGGCGGGAGGGCCTTCTTAGGAGTCAATGAGCAGTTCTTC.

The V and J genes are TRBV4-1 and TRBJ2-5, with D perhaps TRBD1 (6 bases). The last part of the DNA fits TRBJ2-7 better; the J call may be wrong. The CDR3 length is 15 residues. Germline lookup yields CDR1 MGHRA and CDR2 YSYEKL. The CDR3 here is CASSLRTDVSYEQYF. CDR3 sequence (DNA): TGCGCCAGCAGCCTCCGGACAGACGTTTCCTACGAGCAGTACTTC.

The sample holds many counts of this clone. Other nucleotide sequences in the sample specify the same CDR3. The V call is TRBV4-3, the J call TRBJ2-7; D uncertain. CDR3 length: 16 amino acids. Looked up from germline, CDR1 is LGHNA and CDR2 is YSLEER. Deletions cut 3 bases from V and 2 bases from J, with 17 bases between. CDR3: CASSQAHRAFTYEQYF. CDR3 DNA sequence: TGCGCCAGCAGCCAGGCACACCGAGCGTTCACCTACGAGCAGTACTTC.

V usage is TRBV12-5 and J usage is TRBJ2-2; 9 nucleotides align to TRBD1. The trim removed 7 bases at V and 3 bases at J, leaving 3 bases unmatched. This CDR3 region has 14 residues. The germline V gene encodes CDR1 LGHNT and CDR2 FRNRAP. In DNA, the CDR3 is TGTGCTAGTGTCCGGACAGGGGACACCGGGGAGCTGTTTTTT. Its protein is CASVRTGDTGELFF.

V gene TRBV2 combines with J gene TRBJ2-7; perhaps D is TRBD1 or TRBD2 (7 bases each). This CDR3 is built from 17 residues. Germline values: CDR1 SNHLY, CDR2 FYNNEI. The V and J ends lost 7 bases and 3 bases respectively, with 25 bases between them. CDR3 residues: CASTRGWQGGPFYEQYV. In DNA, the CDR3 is TGTGCCAGCACCCGAGGATGGCAGGGGGGGCCATTCTACGAGCAGTACGTC.

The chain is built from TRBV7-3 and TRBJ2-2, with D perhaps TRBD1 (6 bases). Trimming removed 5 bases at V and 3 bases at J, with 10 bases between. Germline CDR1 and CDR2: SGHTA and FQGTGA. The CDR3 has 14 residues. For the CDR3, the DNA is TGTGCCAGCAGCGGAAACAGGGACACCGGGGAGCTGTTTTTT. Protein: CASSGNRDTGELFF.

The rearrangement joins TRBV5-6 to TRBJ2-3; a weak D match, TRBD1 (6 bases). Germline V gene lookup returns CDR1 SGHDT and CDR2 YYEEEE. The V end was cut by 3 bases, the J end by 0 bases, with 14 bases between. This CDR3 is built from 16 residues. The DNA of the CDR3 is TGTGCCAGCAGCTATGCCGGGACAAGGAGCACAGATACGCAGTATTTT. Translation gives CASSYAGTRSTDTQYF.

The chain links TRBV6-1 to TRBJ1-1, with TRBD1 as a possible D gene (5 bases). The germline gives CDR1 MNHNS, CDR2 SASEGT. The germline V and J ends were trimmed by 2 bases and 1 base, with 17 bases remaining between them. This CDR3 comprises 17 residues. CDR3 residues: CASSETGTPGGNTEAFF. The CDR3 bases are TGTGCCAGCAGTGAAACCGGGACTCCGGGCGGGAACACTGAAGCTTTCTTT.

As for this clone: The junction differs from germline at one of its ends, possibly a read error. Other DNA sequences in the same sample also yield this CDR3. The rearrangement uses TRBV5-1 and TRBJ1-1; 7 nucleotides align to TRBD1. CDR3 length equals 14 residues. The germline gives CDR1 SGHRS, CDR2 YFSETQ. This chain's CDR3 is CASSLARGAREAFF. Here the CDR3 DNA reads TGCGCCAGTAGCTTGGCCAGGGGGGCGCGTGAAGCTTTCTTT.

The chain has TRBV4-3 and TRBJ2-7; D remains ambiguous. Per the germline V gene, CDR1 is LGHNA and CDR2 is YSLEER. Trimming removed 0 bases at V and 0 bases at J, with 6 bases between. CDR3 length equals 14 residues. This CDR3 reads CASSQEGFSYEQYF. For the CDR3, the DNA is TGCGCCAGCAGCCAAGAGGGCTTCTCCTACGAGCAGTACTTC.

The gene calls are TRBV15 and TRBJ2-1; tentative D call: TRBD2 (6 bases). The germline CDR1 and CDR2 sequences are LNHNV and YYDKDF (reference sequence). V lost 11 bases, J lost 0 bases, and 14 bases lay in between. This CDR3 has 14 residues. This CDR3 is CASEPGSSYNEQFF. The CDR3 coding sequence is TGTGCCTCCGAACCCGGGAGCTCCTACAATGAGCAGTTCTTC. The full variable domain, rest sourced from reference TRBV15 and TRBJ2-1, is DAMVIQNPRYQVTQFGKPVTLSCSQTLNHNVMYWYQQKSSQAPKLLFHYYDKDFNNEADTPDNFQSRRPNTSFCFLDIRSPGLGDTAMYLCASEPGSSYNEQFFGPGTRLTVL.